The 22 T cell receptor beta chains below come from one sample, sequenced in a study of OX40 agonist ivuxolimab in advanced cancers. The data were produced by immunoSEQ multiplex PCR, yet TCRdb's version contains in-frame clones alone and is incomplete. Of approximately 100,000 clones in the sample, roughly 90% were seen once. The sample here was CD4+ or CD8+ T cells sorted from blood, taken in a trial of the OX40 agonist ivuxolimab. Receptors originate from an adult with an advanced solid tumor such as melanoma, head and neck, liver or kidney cancer.

This chain links TRBV28 with TRBJ2-7; D perhaps matches TRBD2 (5 bases). V was shortened by 6 bases and J by 0 bases, with 18 bases between the two germline ends. The germline V gene encodes CDR1 MDHEN and CDR2 SYDVKM. CDR3 size: 16 residues. CDR3 sequence: CASSYSSGRFSYEQYF. The CDR3 DNA reads TGTGCCAGCAGCTATAGCAGTGGGAGATTCTCCTACGAGCAGTACTTC.

V and J are TRBV19 and TRBJ1-5; D unresolved. The CDR3 spans 18 residues. Germline V gene sequence: CDR1 LNHDA, CDR2 SQIVND (reference sequence). V gave up 1 base and J gave up 4 bases, with 20 bases separating them. The CDR3 sequence: CASSIGVWGAGRNQPQHF. As DNA, the CDR3 is TGTGCCAGTAGTATAGGTGTATGGGGAGCCGGGAGGAATCAGCCCCAGCATTTT.

The rearrangement uses TRBV7-2 and TRBJ2-7, with D possibly TRBD1 on 6 matching bases. Per the germline V gene, CDR1 is SGHTA and CDR2 is FQGNSA. V was trimmed by 6 bases and J by 1 base, leaving 19 bases between them. The CDR3 runs to 16 residues. In DNA form, the CDR3 reads TGTGCCAGCAGTAGGGGGTTGGCAAGGGTGTCCTACGAGCAGTACTTC. Translated: CASSRGLARVSYEQYF.

CDR3 loop: CASSELGTGSGYTF. The CDR3 nucleotides read TGTGCCAGCAGTGAACTCGGGACAGGGAGTGGCTACACCTTC. The V and J genes are TRBV27 and TRBJ1-2; 9 bases are a match to TRBD1. The germline V gene has CDR1 MNHEY and CDR2 SMNVEV (reference sequence). The CDR3 is made up of 14 amino acids. V lost 5 bases and J lost 7; bases outside the gene matches: 8.

This chain connects TRBV6-4 to TRBJ2-7; 8 bases are shared with TRBD1. The germline gives CDR1 MRHNA, CDR2 SNTAGT. CDR3 length equals 17 residues. Trimming removed 4 bases from V and 0 bases from J; junction bases left unmatched: 11. This CDR3 is CASSAPKKGQGSYEQYF. CDR3 coding DNA: TGTGCCAGCAGTGCCCCAAAGAAAGGACAGGGCTCCTACGAGCAGTACTTC.

The rearrangement links TRBV5-1 to TRBJ2-1; tentative D call: TRBD1 (6 bases). V lost 0 bases and J lost 2, with 6 bases in between. CDR1 is SGHRS and CDR2 is YFSETQ in the germline V gene. The CDR3 is 14 residues long. CDR3 protein: CASSLAGAYNEQFF. As DNA, the CDR3 is TGCGCCAGCAGCTTGGCAGGGGCCTACAATGAGCAGTTCTTC. The full variable domain, in which reference TRBV5-1 and TRBJ2-1 provide the parts outside the CDR3, is KAGVTQTPRYLIKTRGQQVTLSCSPISGHRSVSWYQQTPGQGLQFLFEYFSETQRNKGNFPGRFSGRQFSNSRSEMNVSTLELGDSALYLCASSLAGAYNEQFFGPGTRLTVL.

This rearrangement joins TRBV28 to TRBJ2-3; D is possibly TRBD1 or TRBD2 (5 bases each). The germline V gene has CDR1 MDHEN and CDR2 SYDVKM. V lost 8 bases, J lost 2 bases, and 11 bases lay in between. The CDR3 is 13 residues long. CDR3 coding DNA: TGTGCCAGCCGGGACCCCAACACAGATACGCAGTATTTT. As protein: CASRDPNTDTQYF.

J is TRBJ2-7 and V is TRBV15; the match to TRBD2 covers 7 bases. The germline V gene encodes CDR1 LNHNV and CDR2 YYDKDF (reference sequence). V shed 0 bases, J shed 6 bases, and the junction held 11 bases outside the gene matches. The CDR3 length is 16 residues. CDR3 loop: CATSRDRLATLSEQYF. DNA of the CDR3: TGTGCCACCAGCAGAGACAGACTAGCCACCCTGAGCGAGCAGTACTTC. Combining the CDR3 with reference TRBV15 and TRBJ2-7 gives the whole variable domain DAMVIQNPRYQVTQFGKPVTLSCSQTLNHNVMYWYQQKSSQAPKLLFHYYDKDFNNEADTPDNFQSRRPNTSFCFLDIRSPGLGDTAMYLCATSRDRLATLSEQYFGPGTRLTVT.

The J gene is TRBJ1-5, the V gene TRBV5-5; tentative D call: TRBD1 (5 bases). The germline gives CDR1 SGHKS, CDR2 YYEKEE (reference sequence). V was cut by 3 bases and J by 0 bases, with 10 bases left in between. The length of the CDR3 is 15 residues. The CDR3 region has the DNA TGTGCCAGCAGCTGGACACCGAATAGCAATCAGCCCCAGCATTTT. As protein: CASSWTPNSNQPQHF.

The chain recombines TRBV6-6 with TRBJ2-2, with 10 bases fitting TRBD1. CDR3 length: 15 residues. V trimming: 6 bases; J trimming: 5 bases; junction bases outside the gene matches: 6. The germline gives CDR1 MNHNY, CDR2 SVGAGI (reference sequence). The CDR3 region has the DNA TGTGCCAGCAGATCCGGGACAGGGGAGACCGGGGAGCTGTTTTTT. Translating it yields CASRSGTGETGELFF.

The rearrangement uses TRBV7-2 and TRBJ2-1; D not resolved. This CDR3 region has 15 residues. Trimming took 4 bases from V and 0 from J, leaving 10 bases between them. Germline assignment: CDR1 SGHTA and CDR2 FQGNSA. The chain's CDR3 is CASSSGPFSYNEQFF. CDR3 DNA sequence: TGTGCCAGCAGCTCCGGGCCGTTCTCCTACAATGAGCAGTTCTTC.

The V and J genes are TRBV7-9 and TRBJ1-4, with 9 bases lining up with TRBD1. CDR3 size: 14 residues. Germline V gene sequence: CDR1 SEHNR, CDR2 FQNEAQ (reference sequence). The junction had 7 bases not matched to a gene; V was cut back by 6 bases and J by 8 bases. Written as DNA, the CDR3 is TGTGCCAGCAGGAGGACAGGGGATTACGAAAAACTGTTTTTT. This encodes CASRRTGDYEKLFF.

This chain connects TRBV9 to TRBJ2-6; 7 bases are a match to TRBD2. Per the germline V gene, CDR1 is SGDLS and CDR2 is YYNGEE. The CDR3 loop spans 19 amino acids. Trimming at V came to 0 bases and at J to 0 bases, leaving 9 bases not matched to a gene. The CDR3 DNA reads as TGTGCCAGCAGCGTAGAAGAGGGAGGGCCGTTCTCTGGGGCCAACGTCCTGACTTTC. Translating gives CASSVEEGGPFSGANVLTF.

This chain uses TRBV6-5 with TRBJ1-1; no definite D call. V was clipped by 5 bases and J by 11 bases, with 15 bases between them. The CDR3 has 12 residues. Germline V gives CDR1 MNHEY, CDR2 SVGAGI. CDR3 coding DNA: TGTGCCAGCAGTGAAGGCTGGGAGAGGGCTTTCTTT. Translated, it gives CASSEGWERAFF.

The gene calls are TRBV5-1 and TRBJ2-2; 9 bases fit TRBD1. The trim removed 3 bases at V and 4 bases at J, leaving 4 bases unmatched. CDR1 SGHRS and CDR2 YFSETQ come from the germline V gene. The CDR3 loop spans 15 amino acids. The CDR3 DNA follows: TGCGCCAGCAGCTCGGGACAGGGAAGCACCGGGGAGCTGTTTTTT. It is translated as CASSSGQGSTGELFF.

This chain connects TRBV4-3 to TRBJ2-1; 9 bases are a match to TRBD2. V dropped 1 base and J dropped 4; count of bases not matched to a gene: 2. The V gene's germline CDR1 is LGHNA and CDR2 YSLEER. CDR3 length equals 15 residues. CDR3 in amino acids: CASSQVAGEYNEQFF. The CDR3 DNA is TGCGCCAGCAGCCAAGTAGCGGGAGAGTACAATGAGCAGTTCTTC.

The chain combines TRBV7-8 with TRBJ2-1, with 14 bases identical to TRBD2. With V trimmed by 4 bases and J by 9 bases, 20 bases remained unmatched. CDR1 is SGHVS and CDR2 is FQNEAQ in the germline V gene. The CDR3 extends over 20 amino acids. This CDR3 is CASSYLISAGTSGRGFEQFF. CDR3 bases: TGTGCCAGCAGCTATTTGATCTCCGCCGGGACTAGCGGGAGAGGGTTTGAGCAGTTCTTC.

The chain joins TRBV11-2 to TRBJ2-1; D possibly corresponds to TRBD2 (5 bases). There are 12 residues in the CDR3. Germline V CDR1 and CDR2: SGHAT, FQNNGV. Trimming cost V 4 bases and J 9 bases, with 10 bases left between them. The CDR3 sequence: CASSSGWGEQFF. In DNA form, the CDR3 reads TGTGCCAGCAGCTCGGGGTGGGGTGAGCAGTTCTTC.

DNA of the CDR3: TGCGCCAGCTCCGGGACAGGGGCTGGAAACACCATATATTTT. Its translation: CASSGTGAGNTIYF. The chain employs TRBV10-2 and TRBJ1-3, with 10 bases aligning to TRBD1. V dropped 8 bases and J dropped 2; count of bases not matched to a gene: 3. This CDR3 is built from 14 residues. Looked up from germline, CDR1 is WSHSY and CDR2 is SAAADI.

The chain employs TRBV18 and TRBJ1-4; maybe TRBD1 (5 bases). This CDR3 has 16 residues. The germline CDR1 and CDR2 sequences are KGHSH and LQKENI. V was cut by 3 bases and J by 4 bases, with 15 bases left in between. This CDR3 is CASSPNSAGLNEKLFF. For the CDR3, the DNA is TGTGCCAGCTCACCCAATTCCGCGGGGCTTAATGAAAAACTGTTTTTT.

The chain links TRBV9 to TRBJ2-1, with 13 bases lining up with TRBD2. Trimming took 4 bases from V and 6 from J; bases not matched to a gene: 7. The CDR3 has 16 amino acids. Germline values: CDR1 SGDLS, CDR2 YYNGEE. The CDR3 DNA is TGTGCCAGCAGCCCCCGACTAGCGGGAGGTATCAATGAGCAGTTCTTC. The encoded protein is CASSPRLAGGINEQFF.

V and J are TRBV6-5 and TRBJ1-2; D ambiguous. Germline CDR1 and CDR2: MNHEY and SVGAGI. Trimming cost V 4 bases and J 7 bases, with 13 bases left between them. The CDR3 is 13 amino acids. The CDR3: CASSSSWLGGYTF. DNA of the CDR3: TGTGCCAGCAGTTCCTCTTGGCTGGGTGGCTACACCTTC.